The 31 T cell receptor beta chains listed next were all sequenced from one sample in a study of Graves' ophthalmopathy and Graves' hyperthyroidism (dated by TCRdb to 2017 to 2018). The listed sequencing device is Illumina HiSeq 2000. For repertoire sequencing, TCR beta CDR3 regions were amplified from RNA transcripts. HTBI primers and the Qiagen OneStep RT-PCR kit were used in a first-round RT-PCR, which was followed by a second-round multiplex PCR, size selection and purification. Using fastp trimming at Q25 and MiXCR clonotype assembly, TCRdb reanalyzed the public sequencing data and kept in-frame beta chains. Every distinct CDR3 protein forms one entry, paired with its most common genes and DNA. The sample records approximately 1.2 million distinct CDR3 sequences, 36% of which are singletons. The ten largest make up around 10% of the sample. Specimen: peripheral blood or thyroid tissue (not recorded which). These receptors originate from an adult man with Graves' hyperthyroidism.

This rearrangement joins TRBV6-5 to TRBJ2-6; D is undetermined. V was clipped by 9 bases and J by 1 base, with 13 bases between them. CDR1 and CDR2 (germline): MNHEY, SVGAGI. The CDR3 loop spans 15 amino acids. The CDR3 spells CASRTPPSGANVLTF. The CDR3 DNA is TGTGCCAGTAGGACCCCGCCTTCTGGGGCCAACGTCCTGACTTTC.

This clonotype occurred a few times. The CDR3 here is CSARHSPRDAGELFF. The CDR3 DNA reads TGCAGTGCTAGGCACTCTCCCAGGGATGCAGGGGAGCTGTTTTTT. This rearrangement joins TRBV20-1 to TRBJ2-2; possibly TRBD1 for D (5 bases). Germline V gives CDR1 DFQATT, CDR2 SNEGSKA (reference sequence). The V end lost 3 bases, the J end lost 8 bases, and 19 bases lay between the germline ends. The CDR3 length is 15 residues.

This clonotype was counted once. The rearrangement uses TRBV20-1 and TRBJ1-5; 7 nucleotides agree with TRBD1. This CDR3 spans 17 amino acids. V trimming: 3 bases; J trimming: 1 base; junction bases outside the gene matches: 12. Germline assignment: CDR1 DFQATT and CDR2 SNEGSKA (reference sequence). CDR3 nucleotides: TGCAGTGCTAGGAGGCCCGAGGGGGCACGCAGCAATCAGCCCCAGCATTTT. This gives the protein CSARRPEGARSNQPQHF.

This clonotype was counted ten times or more. CDR3 protein: CASSQDTVRETQYF. CDR3 nucleotide sequence: TGCGCCAGCAGCCAAGATACAGTTCGTGAGACCCAGTACTTC. The genes are TRBV4-3 and TRBJ2-5; D remains ambiguous. The ends were cut back, 0 bases at V and 5 bases at J, with 10 bases in the middle. Germline values: CDR1 LGHNA, CDR2 YSLEER. The CDR3 is 14 amino acids.

Comments on this clonotype: The junction departs from germline at one end; a sequencing error may be responsible. This chain joins TRBV7-9 and TRBJ1-1; D remains ambiguous. The germline CDR1 and CDR2 sequences are SEHNR and FQNEAQ (reference sequence). This CDR3 has 15 residues. The CDR3 reads CASSRTGPGVTEAFF. The CDR3 bases are TGCGCCAGCAGCAGGACGGGCCCTGGGGTCACTGAAGCTTTCTTT.

This clonotype occurred many times. The rearrangement joins TRBV19 to TRBJ1-2; TRBD1 matches at 8 bases. The CDR3 runs 13 residues. Germline CDR1 is LNHDA and CDR2 is SQIVND (reference sequence). J lost 6 bases, V lost 6 bases, and 6 bases had no gene match. This CDR3 is CASRPDRGDGYTF. The CDR3 coding sequence is TGTGCCAGTAGACCAGACAGGGGTGATGGCTACACCTTC. Drawing the rest from reference TRBV19 and TRBJ1-2, the complete variable domain is DGGITQSPKYLFRKEGQNVTLSCEQNLNHDAMYWYRQDPGQGLRLIYYSQIVNDFQKGDIAEGYSVSREKKESFPLTVTSAQKNPTAFYLCASRPDRGDGYTFGSGTRLTVV.

This clonotype was seen a handful of times. This chain uses TRBV15 with TRBJ1-5, with 10 bases identical to TRBD1. CDR3 length: 15 residues. Trimming took 5 bases from V and 7 from J; bases not matched to a gene: 8. CDR1 LNHNV and CDR2 YYDKDF come from the germline V gene (reference sequence). The CDR3 is CATSQAGTGDQPQHF. CDR3 coding DNA: TGTGCCACCAGCCAAGCCGGGACAGGGGACCAGCCCCAGCATTTT.

As for this clonotype: One end of the junction fails to match germline, which may point to a read error. The genes are TRBV28 and TRBJ2-5, with D perhaps matching TRBD1 (6 bases). CDR1 MDHEN and CDR2 SYDVKM come from the germline V gene. This CDR3 is built from 13 residues. CDR3 amino acids: CASSLGSGHPSVF. CDR3 DNA sequence: TGTGCCAGCAGTTTAGGCTCGGGACACCCCTCGGTCTTC.

In its sample, this clonotype was seen many times. The chain joins TRBV2 to TRBJ2-7; 7 bases map to TRBD1. J was trimmed by 1 base and V by 7 bases; bases with no gene match: 4. This CDR3 comprises 13 residues. Germline values: CDR1 SNHLY, CDR2 FYNNEI. The CDR3 bases are TGTGCCAGCATGAGGGACAGTTCCTACGAGCAGTACTTC. Translating it yields CASMRDSSYEQYF.

This clonotype has only a few counts. V usage is TRBV4-3 and J usage is TRBJ1-5, with no clear D. The CDR3 spans 17 residues. Germline CDR1 reads LGHNA; CDR2 reads YSLEER. The ends were cut back, 1 base at V and 1 base at J, with 14 bases in the middle. CDR3 DNA: TGCGCCAGCAGCCAAGCCTACCAGGATCAGAGCAATCAGCCCCAGCATTTT. The encoded protein is CASSQAYQDQSNQPQHF.

This clonotype was observed a few times. The rearrangement joins TRBV7-9 to TRBJ1-2, with 10 bases fitting TRBD1. Trimming cost V 7 bases and J 7 bases; bases outside gene matches: 9. Germline loops: CDR1 SEHNR, CDR2 FQNEAQ (reference sequence). The CDR3 is 14 amino acids. CDR3 amino acids: CASTQAGTGVGYTF. The CDR3 region has the DNA TGTGCCAGCACCCAAGCGGGGACAGGGGTTGGCTACACCTTC. The complete variable domain, with remaining parts taken from reference TRBV7-9 and TRBJ1-2, reads DTGVSQNPRHKITKRGQNVTFRCDPISEHNRLYWYRQTLGQGPEFLTYFQNEAQLEKSRLLSDRFSAERPKGSFSTLEIQRTEQGDSAMYLCASTQAGTGVGYTFGSGTRLTVV.

The rearrangement links TRBV29-1 to TRBJ2-7, with 10 bases aligning to TRBD1. The CDR3 is 15 residues long. J lost 2 bases, V lost 8 bases, and 12 bases had no gene match. Germline V lookup: CDR1 SQVTM, CDR2 ANQGSEA. In DNA form, the CDR3 reads TGCAGCTTAGGCACGGACAGGGGGACCGCCTACGAGCAGTACTTC. Residues: CSLGTDRGTAYEQYF.

In DNA form, the CDR3 reads TGCAGTGCTGCGGACGGGAGGACTAGCGGATACGAGCAGTACTTC. Its translation is CSAADGRTSGYEQYF. The V call is TRBV20-1, the J call TRBJ2-7; 10 bases fit TRBD2. Germline V gives CDR1 DFQATT, CDR2 SNEGSKA (reference sequence). V dropped 5 bases and J dropped 4; count of bases not matched to a gene: 11. This CDR3 region has 15 residues.

As for this clonotype: A much larger clone differs by one base, so this may be a read error. This chain uses TRBV14 with TRBJ1-6; D perhaps matches TRBD1 (5 bases). Trimming pared 5 bases from V and 10 bases from J, leaving 21 bases between. The length of the CDR3 is 16 residues. Germline V lookup: CDR1 SGHDN, CDR2 FVKESK. CDR3 nucleotides: TGTGCCAGCAGCAGGGCCGAGGGGATGGGGGTATCACCCCTCCACTTT. Protein: CASSRAEGMGVSPLHF.

This clonotype was recorded at least ten times. The chain has TRBV29-1 and TRBJ2-5; D is unresolved. This CDR3 contains 12 residues. V lost 4 bases to trimming and J lost 2 bases, with 8 bases between them. The germline V gene has CDR1 SQVTM and CDR2 ANQGSEA. The CDR3 sequence is CSVAQKQETQYF. The CDR3 DNA follows: TGCAGCGTTGCACAGAAACAAGAGACCCAGTACTTC.

The chain couples TRBV20-1 to TRBJ2-7; 7 bases match TRBD1. The germline V gene encodes CDR1 DFQATT and CDR2 SNEGSKA (reference sequence). With 6 bases clipped from V and 3 bases from J, the junction kept 5 bases outside the gene matches. This CDR3 has 12 residues. The CDR3 DNA sequence: TGCAGTGCGCAGGACAGGATCTACGAGCAGTACTTC. Its protein product is CSAQDRIYEQYF.

This clonotype was counted many times. The chain links TRBV29-1 to TRBJ2-7; D possibly corresponds to TRBD2 (5 bases). Germline CDR1 is SQVTM and CDR2 is ANQGSEA. The CDR3 extends over 13 amino acids. Trimming removed 4 bases at V and 2 bases at J, with 12 bases between. The CDR3 DNA sequence: TGCAGCGTTGTTGGAGGTCGCGCCTACGAGCAGTACTTC. It translates to CSVVGGRAYEQYF.

The J gene is TRBJ2-7, the V gene TRBV7-8; D remains unclear. The CDR3 spans 12 residues. Trimming pared 6 bases from V and 3 bases from J, leaving 9 bases between. Per the germline V gene, CDR1 is SGHVS and CDR2 is FQNEAQ. CDR3 protein: CASREDGYEQYF. The CDR3 DNA reads as TGTGCCAGCAGAGAGGACGGCTACGAGCAGTACTTC.

The V and J genes are TRBV19 and TRBJ2-7; 8 nucleotides agree with TRBD1. Germline-derived CDR1 and CDR2 are LNHDA and SQIVND (reference sequence). The V segment lost 5 bases and the J segment 4 bases; nucleotides outside the gene matches: 10. CDR3 size: 15 residues. CDR3 in amino acids: CASSAQGAIDYEQYF. Written as DNA, the CDR3 is TGTGCCAGTAGTGCCCAGGGGGCTATCGATTACGAGCAGTACTTC.

The CDR3 sequence: CAWDIGQPNTEAFF. DNA of the CDR3: TGTGCCTGGGATATAGGACAGCCGAACACTGAAGCTTTCTTT. The chain employs TRBV30 and TRBJ1-1, with TRBD1 as a possible D gene (6 bases). The V gene's germline CDR1 is GTSNPN and CDR2 SVGIG (reference sequence). Between the trimmed V and J ends, which lost 5 bases and 1 base, there was a span of 14 bases. The CDR3 covers 14 residues.

The chain uses TRBV5-6 and TRBJ1-2, with 10 bases fitting TRBD1. CDR3 length: 13 residues. J lost 7 bases, V lost 4 bases, and 4 bases had no gene match. Per germline, CDR1 SGHDT and CDR2 YYEEEE. This chain's CDR3 is CASSGGQGLGYTF. In nucleotides, the CDR3 is TGTGCCAGCAGCGGGGGACAGGGGCTTGGCTACACCTTC.

As to this clonotype: One base away lies a much larger clone, so this may be a sequencing read error. The chain combines TRBV19 with TRBJ2-7, with a tentative D call TRBD2 (5 bases). Trimming stripped 5 bases from V and 0 bases from J, with 11 bases between. Germline lookup yields CDR1 LNHDA and CDR2 SQIVND (reference sequence). The CDR3 runs to 14 residues. CDR3 sequence (DNA): TGTGCCAGTAGTGTTAGCGCAGACTCCTACGAGCAGTACTTC. Translation: CASSVSADSYEQYF.

Remarks on this clonotype: A much larger clone lies a single base off, so this may be a read error. This chain uses TRBV10-3 with TRBJ2-2; D is unclear. Germline V gene sequence: CDR1 ENHRY, CDR2 SYGVKD. The CDR3 contains 13 residues. CDR3: CVIRLMITGELFF. The CDR3 coding sequence is TGTGTCATCAGACTTATGATCACCGGGGAGCTGTTTTTT.

V is TRBV6-5 and J is TRBJ2-5; D perhaps matches TRBD2 (6 bases). V gave up 5 bases and J gave up 1 base, with 17 bases separating them. Germline CDR1 MNHEY, CDR2 SVGAGI. This CDR3 spans 16 amino acids. The DNA for the CDR3 is TGTGCCAGCAGTAACCACGGGGGAAACCTCCAAGAGACCCAGTACTTC. Its translation is CASSNHGGNLQETQYF.

This chain joins TRBV27 and TRBJ2-7; D is unresolved. CDR1 MNHEY and CDR2 SMNVEV come from the germline V gene (reference sequence). There are 13 residues in the CDR3. V dropped 8 bases and J dropped 1 base, with 12 bases sitting between them. The CDR3 region is CASRGVVSYEQYF. The CDR3 bases are TGTGCCAGCCGAGGCGTAGTATCCTACGAGCAGTACTTC.

The CDR3 region has the DNA TGCAGTGCCAGAAAAGGGACAGGGCAAAATCAGCCCCAGCATTTT. Translation: CSARKGTGQNQPQHF. The chain joins TRBV20-1 to TRBJ1-5, with TRBD1 matching 9 bases. The CDR3 loop spans 15 amino acids. V gave up 6 bases and J gave up 4 bases; unmatched junction bases: 10. Per germline, CDR1 DFQATT and CDR2 SNEGSKA (reference sequence).

CDR3 sequence reads: CASSHYSGGAYEHF. The DNA of the CDR3 is TGTGCCAGCAGTCACTATAGCGGGGGGGCCTACGAGCATTTT. The chain recombines TRBV12-3 or TRBV12-4 with TRBJ1-5; D possibly corresponds to TRBD1 (6 bases). V shed 5 bases and J shed 14 bases, with 22 bases lying between them. The length of the CDR3 is 14 residues.

This clonotype appeared a few times. The chain uses TRBV5-8 and TRBJ2-5; 7 nucleotides line up with TRBD1. V lost 7 bases and J lost 2; bases outside the gene matches: 8. Germline assignment: CDR1 SGHTS and CDR2 YDEGEE. The CDR3 totals 14 residues. The CDR3 DNA is TGTGCCAGCGGAGGACAGGAAGATCAAGAGACCCAGTACTTC. This sequence encodes CASGGQEDQETQYF.

The sample holds many counts of this clonotype. The DNA for the CDR3 is TGCAGCGTTGAGGGGGTTGCAGGGAACAAAGAGACCCAGTACTTC. Its protein is CSVEGVAGNKETQYF. V and J are TRBV29-1 and TRBJ2-5, with D perhaps matching TRBD1 or TRBD2 (5 bases each). Germline V lookup: CDR1 SQVTM, CDR2 ANQGSEA. This CDR3 has 15 amino acids. Trimming removed 3 bases at V and 3 bases at J, with 17 bases between.

This clonotype was observed once. An end of the junction differs from the germline gene, which may be a read error. The genes are TRBV29-1 and TRBJ1-1, with 9 bases identical to TRBD1. The CDR3 sequence is 11 residues long. Germline CDR1 and CDR2: SQVTM and ANQGSEA. As DNA, the CDR3 is TGCAGCTCGGGACAGGGCGCTGAAGCTTCCTTT. Translated: CSSGQGAEASF.

This clonotype was seen many times. The J gene is TRBJ1-5, the V gene TRBV14, with D possibly TRBD1 on 5 matching bases. The CDR3 contains 14 residues. Germline V gives CDR1 SGHDN, CDR2 FVKESK. Deletions cut 1 base from V and 3 bases from J, with 7 bases between. CDR3 nucleotide sequence: TGTGCCAGCAGCCAAGGTGGGACCAATCAGCCCCAGCATTTT. Amino acids: CASSQGGTNQPQHF.